The rows below give T cell receptor beta chains drawn from one sample of a study of T cell changes during pregnancy in multiple sclerosis. TCRdb's table, derived via immunoSEQ multiplex PCR, lists solely in-frame clones and lacks some. The sample yields 35,000 or so clones, around 90% seen once. Material: CD4+ T cells from peripheral blood mononuclear cells, obtained in the third trimester of pregnancy. These receptors were taken from a female donor in good health, enrolled as a control in a pregnancy study. CDR3s include the opening cysteine and the closing phenylalanine or tryptophan.

j_gene: TRBJ2-5; v_gene: TRBV6-1; len: 15; CDR3aa: CASSTLAGGPETQYF
j_gene: TRBJ1-2; v_gene: TRBV28; len: 13; CDR3aa: CASSRSGYSGYTF
j_gene: TRBJ2-3; v_gene: TRBV7-9; len: 13; CDR3aa: CASSSTLADTQYF
j_gene: TRBJ1-1; v_gene: TRBV6-4; len: 13; CDR3aa: CASRLEENTEAFF
j_gene: TRBJ2-3; v_gene: TRBV5-1; len: 13; CDR3aa: CASSLASTDTQYF
j_gene: TRBJ2-3; v_gene: TRBV5-1; len: 17; CDR3aa: CASSWTSGGLSTDTQYF
j_gene: TRBJ2-7; v_gene: TRBV11-1; len: 15; CDR3aa: CASSTDRGEFYEQYF
j_gene: TRBJ2-3; v_gene: TRBV7-9; len: 16; CDR3aa: CASILAGGGGADTQYF
j_gene: TRBJ1-1; v_gene: TRBV28; len: 14; CDR3aa: CASSFLGTAIEAFF
j_gene: TRBJ1-2; v_gene: TRBV7-9; len: 15; CDR3aa: CASSLVQGVLYGYTF
j_gene: TRBJ1-1; v_gene: TRBV2; len: 16; CDR3aa: CASSDQGQPRGNQAFF
j_gene: TRBJ2-5; v_gene: TRBV5-1; len: 12; CDR3aa: CASSLTRQEQYF
j_gene: TRBJ2-5; v_gene: TRBV7-9; len: 18; CDR3aa: CASSRTSGRAPLQETQYF
j_gene: TRBJ1-6; v_gene: TRBV30; len: 15; CDR3aa: CAWSPGQGANSPLHF
j_gene: TRBJ2-3; v_gene: TRBV5-6; len: 17; CDR3aa: CASSPMTSGGFTDTQYF
j_gene: TRBJ1-5; v_gene: TRBV2; len: 13; CDR3aa: CASQTGRNQPQHF
j_gene: TRBJ1-1; v_gene: TRBV27; len: 13; CDR3aa: CASSFSRDTEAFF
j_gene: TRBJ1-6; v_gene: TRBV7-9; len: 18; CDR3aa: CASSLAGTGAVYNSPLHF
j_gene: TRBJ2-5; v_gene: TRBV7-8; len: 14; CDR3aa: CASSVGQGGETQYF
j_gene: TRBJ2-5; v_gene: TRBV2; len: 15; CDR3aa: CASSDGLAGIQTQYF
j_gene: TRBJ2-5; v_gene: TRBV6-5; len: 14; CDR3aa: CASSYDRVQETQYF
j_gene: TRBJ1-6; v_gene: TRBV5-6; len: 14; CDR3aa: CASSSGIYNSPLHF
j_gene: TRBJ2-7; v_gene: TRBV11-2; len: 14; CDR3aa: CASSLLAGSYEQYF
j_gene: TRBJ2-3; v_gene: TRBV28; len: 9; CDR3aa: CRGEDTQYF
j_gene: TRBJ2-7; v_gene: TRBV5-1; len: 16; CDR3aa: CASSPQTAVSSYEQYF
j_gene: TRBJ1-5; v_gene: TRBV27; len: 13; CDR3aa: CASSLDWDQPQHF
j_gene: TRBJ1-4; v_gene: TRBV18; len: 15; CDR3aa: CASSPAGATNEKLFF
j_gene: TRBJ2-6; v_gene: TRBV5-1; len: 16; CDR3aa: CASSPDSLAGANVLTF
j_gene: TRBJ1-2; v_gene: TRBV6-5; len: 15; CDR3aa: CASSYSGTGYYGYTF
j_gene: TRBJ2-7; v_gene: TRBV28; len: 12; CDR3aa: CASSPSSYEQYF
j_gene: TRBJ2-5; v_gene: TRBV5-6; len: 16; CDR3aa: CASSSRWDSGVQTQYF
j_gene: TRBJ1-4; v_gene: TRBV5-1; len: 15; CDR3aa: CASSPMGPGNEKLFF
j_gene: TRBJ1-5; v_gene: TRBV2; len: 13; CDR3aa: CASSDDSNQPQHF
j_gene: TRBJ1-3; v_gene: TRBV6-5; len: 14; CDR3aa: CASSSGGTGNTIYF
j_gene: TRBJ2-5; v_gene: TRBV28; len: 17; CDR3aa: CASRPQPGLADQETQYF
j_gene: TRBJ1-2; v_gene: TRBV29-1; len: 13; CDR3aa: CSVNRGANYGYTF
j_gene: TRBJ1-5; v_gene: TRBV6-1; len: 15; CDR3aa: CASSDRDRGNQPQHF
j_gene: TRBJ1-5; v_gene: TRBV7-2; len: 17; CDR3aa: CASSLEGPLVSMQPQHF